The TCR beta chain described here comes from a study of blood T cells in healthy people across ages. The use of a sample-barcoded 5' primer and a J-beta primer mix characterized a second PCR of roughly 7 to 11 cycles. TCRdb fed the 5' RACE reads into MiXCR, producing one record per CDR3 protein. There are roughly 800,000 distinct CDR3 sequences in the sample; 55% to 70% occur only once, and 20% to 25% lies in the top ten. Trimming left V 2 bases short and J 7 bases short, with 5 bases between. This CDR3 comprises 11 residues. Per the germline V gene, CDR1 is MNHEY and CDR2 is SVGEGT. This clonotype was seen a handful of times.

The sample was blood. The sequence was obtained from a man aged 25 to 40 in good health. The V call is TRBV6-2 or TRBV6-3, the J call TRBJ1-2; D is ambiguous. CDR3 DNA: TGTGCCAGCAGTTACATAGGTGGCTACACCTTC. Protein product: CASSYIGGYTF.